This paragraph covers one TCR beta chain sequence. What it binds is not known. Only in-frame clones appear in the TCRdb table, and some are missing; sequencing was by immunoSEQ multiplex PCR. The repertoire holds some 70,000 clones, with less than 95% as singletons. The entry originates in a study of OX40 agonist ivuxolimab in advanced cancers. Across the whole study: Aged about 20 to 80 with a mean of roughly 63 years, they were approximately 80% male. Two patients with cutaneous melanoma and one with hepatocellular carcinoma, three in total, showed partial responses.

Blood samples were obtained at baseline, cycle 4 day 1, and cycle 7 day 1. The CDR3 spans 14 residues. V gave up 1 base and J gave up 0 bases, with 7 bases separating them. Per the germline V gene, CDR1 is SGHNT and CDR2 is YYREEE (reference sequence). Points from the study as a whole: At 0.1 to 3.0 mg/kg and by week 6, clonal expansion occurred in CD4+ and CD8+ blood T cells.

The source was CD4+ or CD8+ T cells sorted from blood, collected in a trial of the OX40 agonist ivuxolimab. This sequence was found in an adult with an advanced solid tumor such as melanoma, head and neck, liver or kidney cancer. The chain joins TRBV5-4 to TRBJ1-1, with D hard to call. The CDR3: CASSLRPMNTEAFF. CDR3 DNA sequence: TGTGCCAGCAGCTTGCGCCCTATGAACACTGAAGCTTTCTTT.